This is a list of T cell receptor beta chains from one sample in a study of shared clonotypes between healthy human individuals. Assay used: immunoSEQ multiplex PCR; TCRdb lists only in-frame clones, some missing. The sample has about 600,000 clones, 95% to 98% seen once. The source material was naive CD8+ T cells sorted from blood. The receptors shown here come from a man aged 25-40 years in good health. The CDR3 runs from the conserved cysteine through the conserved F or W. The order of the fields is V gene, D gene, clone size, J gene, CDR3 protein, CDR3 DNA. A D gene is named only where the DNA matches it firmly. Size is omitted from some rows. Given values are once, few, many or a class for expanded clones.

TRBV7-2	TRBD2	-	TRBJ2-1	CASSLRVGLANYNEQFF	TGTGCCAGCAGCTTACGCGTGGGACTAGCGAACTACAATGAGCAGTTCTTC
TRBV9	-	-	TRBJ2-2	CASSTTGTNTGELFF	TGTGCCAGCAGCACCACAGGAACGAACACCGGGGAGCTGTTTTTT
TRBV28	TRBD2	-	TRBJ2-1	CASSPPRPSGDPLIF	TGTGCCAGCAGCCCACCGAGGCCTAGCGGAGACCCACTTATCTTC
TRBV7-3	-	-	TRBJ2-5	CASSLIGGRNPKTQYF	TGTGCCAGCAGCTTAATCGGTGGGAGGAACCCGAAGACCCAGTACTTC
TRBV5-1	-	-	TRBJ2-7	CASSVWGHAYEQYF	TGCGCCAGCAGTGTATGGGGACATGCCTACGAGCAGTACTTC
TRBV7-2	TRBD2	-	TRBJ2-1	CASSLRGRADWDEQFF	TGTGCCAGCAGCTTACGCGGGAGGGCCGATTGGGATGAGCAGTTCTTC
TRBV6-1	-	-	TRBJ1-5	CASSSGVGQPQHF	TGTGCCAGCAGCTCAGGGGTAGGTCAGCCCCAGCATTTT
TRBV12-5	-	-	TRBJ2-7	CASGLKTGSLYEQYF	TGTGCTAGTGGTTTGAAAACAGGAAGCCTCTACGAGCAGTACTTC
TRBV14	TRBD2	-	TRBJ2-3	CASNRLAGSTDTQYF	TGTGCCAGTAACCGGCTAGCGGGAAGCACAGATACGCAGTATTTT
TRBV27	-	-	TRBJ2-1	CASSTGPGLNNEQFF	TGTGCCAGCAGCACCGGACCGGGACTCAACAATGAGCAGTTCTTC
TRBV6-5	-	-	TRBJ1-5	CASSYKAGLAQPQHF	TGTGCCAGCAGTTACAAGGCGGGTCTCGCCCAGCCCCAGCATTTT
TRBV7-9	-	-	TRBJ2-5	CASSLATGDQETQYF	TGTGCCAGCAGCTTAGCGACAGGAGATCAAGAGACCCAGTACTTC
TRBV6-1	TRBD1	once	TRBJ1-5	CASDGTALNQPQHF	TGTGCCAGCGATGGGACAGCACTTAATCAGCCCCAGCATTTT
TRBV6-1	-	-	TRBJ2-7	CASSDGVSYEQYF	TGTGCCAGCAGTGATGGGGTCTCCTACGAGCAGTACTTC
TRBV5-4	TRBD1	-	TRBJ1-1	CASSTAGGRVEAFF	TGTGCCAGCAGCACGGCAGGGGGCAGGGTTGAAGCTTTCTTT
TRBV19	TRBD2	-	TRBJ2-1	CASSTGLAGGSSYNEQFF	TGTGCCAGTAGTACGGGACTAGCGGGAGGGAGCTCCTACAATGAGCAGTTCTTC
TRBV7-2	TRBD2	-	TRBJ2-2	CASRQAPAGDGELFF	TGTGCCAGCAGACAGGCTCCAGCGGGGGACGGGGAGCTGTTTTTT
TRBV5-5	-	once	TRBJ1-4	CASSLSLRITTNEKLFF	TGTGCCAGCAGCTTGTCGCTCAGGATTACAACTAATGAAAAACTGTTTTTT
TRBV2	TRBD2	-	TRBJ2-5	CASRGTTLGETQYF	TGTGCCAGCAGAGGGACTACTCTTGGAGAGACCCAGTACTTC
TRBV19	TRBD1	-	TRBJ1-1	CASRLTGVNTEAFF	TGTGCCAGTAGACTGACAGGGGTGAACACTGAAGCTTTCTTT
TRBV28	TRBD2	-	TRBJ2-7	CAIPLVASGSYEQYF	TGTGCCATTCCGTTAGTGGCTAGCGGATCCTACGAGCAGTACTTC
TRBV29-1	TRBD2	-	TRBJ2-7	CSVVREGYEQYF	TGCAGCGTTGTCCGGGAGGGCTACGAGCAGTACTTC
TRBV29-1	TRBD1	-	TRBJ2-1	CSVEGGRGGRYNEQFF	TGCAGCGTTGAAGGGGGCCGAGGGGGCAGATACAATGAGCAGTTCTTC
TRBV28	TRBD1	-	TRBJ2-3	CASNGQGVFTDTQYF	TGTGCCAGCAACGGACAGGGGGTTTTCACAGATACGCAGTATTTT
TRBV2	-	-	TRBJ2-3	CARGASTDTQYF	TGTGCCAGGGGTGCTAGCACAGATACGCAGTATTTT
TRBV7-9	-	-	TRBJ2-7	CASSMPREKAEQYF	TGTGCCAGCAGCATGCCCCGAGAGAAGGCCGAGCAGTACTTC
TRBV11-2	-	-	TRBJ2-2	CASSSRNTGELFF	TGTGCCAGCAGCTCGCGGAACACCGGGGAGCTGTTTTTT
TRBV11-2	-	-	TRBJ2-7	CASSERGLNEQYF	TGTGCCAGCAGCGAGAGGGGGTTGAACGAGCAGTACTTC
TRBV14	TRBD2	-	TRBJ2-7	CASSQGPSGHYEQYF	TGTGCCAGCAGCCAAGGGCCTAGCGGGCATTACGAGCAGTACTTC
TRBV6-5	TRBD1	-	TRBJ1-3	CASSYSGDRVNTIYF	TGTGCCAGCAGTTACTCGGGGGACAGGGTAAACACCATATATTTT
TRBV11-1	TRBD1	-	TRBJ2-5	CASSSSRTGFYVYF	TGTGCCAGCAGCTCGTCCCGGACAGGGTTTTATGTCTACTTC
TRBV4-1	-	-	TRBJ2-4	CASSDGGARAKNIQYF	TGCGCCAGCAGCGACGGAGGGGCCCGGGCCAAAAACATTCAGTACTTC